This TCR beta chain was profiled in a study of blood T cell repertoires in COVID-19. The overall study: Samples came from the United States, Italy and Spain, spanning acute and convalescent COVID-19. Sample material is recorded as cDNA or gDNA derived from T cells, B-cell-depleted T cells, or PBMCs.

In the study's own analysis: Cell counts per sample came from amplifying reference gene primers. The assay was immunoSEQ multiplex PCR, and TCRdb's table has in-frame clones only and misses some. V, J and clone size are taken as reported in that table, and D and trimming were inferred from the DNA itself. This sample has around 300,000 clones; 70% to 90% occur once, and the top ten carry about 2.2%. V gave up 5 bases and J gave up 4 bases; unmatched junction bases: 6. CDR3 length: 14 residues. In germline, CDR1 is SEHNR, CDR2 FQNEAQ (reference sequence). V and J are TRBV7-9 and TRBJ2-3; 7 positions agree with TRBD2. The sample was peripheral blood. This sequence originates from a woman aged 25 to 45 who had recovered from COVID-19. The CDR3 sequence: CASSLGGSADTQYF. DNA for the CDR3: TGTGCCAGCAGCCTGGGGGGGAGCGCAGATACGCAGTATTTT.